Listed below are T cell receptor beta chains from one sample, sequenced in a study of identical twins. TCRdb passed the 5' RACE reads through MiXCR, listing each CDR3 protein once. The sample records 400,000 to 550,000 distinct CDR3 sequences, more than 13% being singletons. These data were likewise used in another study, on yellow fever vaccine responses in identical twins.

Sample: CD4+ T cells sorted from blood. The origin of the receptors is a young woman in good health. CDR3s include the opening cysteine and the closing phenylalanine or tryptophan. A D gene is named only where the DNA matches it firmly. A row's size may be missing; if present it is once, few, many or a size class.

>TRBV21-1|.|.
CASSKALGGRDHSGANVLTF
>TRBV30|.|few
CAWSGQPPYEQYF
>TRBV11-2|.|.
CASSLGAGNTGELFF
>TRBV6-1|.|few
CASSERGAAGNTIYF
>TRBV6-2/TRBV6-3|.|.
CASSYGGANNEQFF
>TRBV15|TRBD2|many
CATSSILAGSREQYF
>TRBV29-1|.|few
CSVNRALGSYNEQFF
>TRBV5-1|.|few
CASSWSGSSYNEQFF
>TRBV6-1|.|.
CASEGAYEQYF
>TRBV7-2|TRBD2|.
CASSPPAGGETQYF
>TRBV6-1|.|few
CASSEAEYTEAFF
>TRBV5-1|.|few
CASSATSGTQNYGYTF
>TRBV15|.|few
CATSRDSLADEQFF
>TRBV4-3|.|.
CASSQELWEDTQYF
>TRBV7-2|TRBD1|few
CASSPTGGGNIQYF
>TRBV12-3/TRBV12-4|TRBD1|.
CASSPQGARAGNTIYF
>TRBV11-1|TRBD2|.
CASSPRSGRSNEQFF
>TRBV7-9|.|.
CASSLSGTGANVLTF
>TRBV20-1|TRBD1|.
CSARRQGPDTQYF
>TRBV12-3/TRBV12-4|.|few
CASSLDGRIRYDEQFF
>TRBV11-2|.|.
CASRQGSLAGELFF
>TRBV7-8|.|many
CASSLGGELEQYF